This T cell receptor (beta chain) was retrieved from a study of T cells expressing NK-cell markers (dated by TCRdb to the early 2020s). For context, the study as a whole: Several donors provided sorted CD3+CD56+NKG2C+, CD3+CD56+NKG2C- and CD3+CD56-NKG2C+ T-cell subsets, whose TCR beta-chain repertoires were profiled. Seven of the eight sequenced donors were HCMV-seropositive and one was HCMV-seronegative. Randomly selected healthy volunteers, three men and five women, were used as the eight sequenced donors. The libraries were sequenced on Illumina HiSeq 2000/2500, MiSeq or NextSeq, producing 2 x 150 bp reads.

The CDR3 spans 11 residues, from the cysteine through the phenylalanine. DNA was not recorded. CDR1 and CDR2, per the germline V gene, are MRHNA and SNTAGT. The listed sequencing device is Illumina HiSeq 2000. 5'RACE template switching, by which a universal primer site and unique molecular identifiers were added, was used to make TCR beta cDNA libraries. Priming for cDNA synthesis came from the TCR beta constant segment, and two successive PCR amplification steps followed. As for the original processing: Reads were demultiplexed and grouped by UMI with MIGEC, and clonotypes were assembled and quantified with MiTCR. To remove erroneous sequences, TCR cDNA sequences were retained only when supported by two or more reads. The tcR package was used for downstream repertoire analysis, and clonotypes were matched between fractions using CDR3 nucleotide sequence together with V segment. Antigen specificity was annotated against VDJdb with VDJmatch, allowing one amino acid substitution in CDR3. With the reads reprocessed by TCRdb, a single entry stands for each CDR3 protein sequence and no DNA is reported. The V and J calls here are based on TCRdb, not the publication. The sample table records 150,000 to 170,000 distinct CDR3 sequences. The top ten clonotypes cover 37% of the sample.

Study-wide conclusions, independent of this receptor: Those dominant clonotypes were again the most abundant among CD3+CD56-NKG2C+ cells in a few donors, at about 25-60.1%. Whether the expanded NKG2C-expressing T cell clones were specific for HCMV antigens remained unclear. In a handful of donors, the dominant CD3+CD56+NKG2C+ clonotypes were found to rank among the top 10 CD8+ clonotypes and to make up about 1.0-7.0% of CD8+ T cells.

To determine HCMV serostatus, a commercial ELISA kit was used to detect HCMV-specific IgG in serum. Peripheral blood mononuclear cells were isolated from blood by Ficoll density gradient centrifugation. About this clonotype: Its cognate antigen has yet to be identified.

This TCR was sampled from a woman aged 45-65 years in good health. Donor details come from another sample of the same person, matched by shared clones. Sequencing input: blood T cells: a sorted CD56 or NKG2C T cell subset, CD4+ or CD8+ T cells, or bulk PBMC T cells (not recorded which). This receptor chain uses TRBV6-4 and TRBJ1-2; the TCRdb call, TRBD1, lacks DNA for checking. CDR3 region: CASWSGGGYTF.